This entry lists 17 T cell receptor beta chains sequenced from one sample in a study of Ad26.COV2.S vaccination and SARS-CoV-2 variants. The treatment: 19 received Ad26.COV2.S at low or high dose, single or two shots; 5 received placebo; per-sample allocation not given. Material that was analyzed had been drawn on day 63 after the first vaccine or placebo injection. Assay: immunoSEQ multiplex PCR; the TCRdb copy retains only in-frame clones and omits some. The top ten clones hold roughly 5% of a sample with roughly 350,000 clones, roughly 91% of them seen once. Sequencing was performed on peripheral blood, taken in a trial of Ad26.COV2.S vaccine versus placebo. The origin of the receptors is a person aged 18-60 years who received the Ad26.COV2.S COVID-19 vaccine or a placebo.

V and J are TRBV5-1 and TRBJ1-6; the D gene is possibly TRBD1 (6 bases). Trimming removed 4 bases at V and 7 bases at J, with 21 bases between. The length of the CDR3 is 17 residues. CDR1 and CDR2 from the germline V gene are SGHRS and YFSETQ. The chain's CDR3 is CASSLHGGAGGNSPLHF. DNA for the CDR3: TGCGCCAGCAGCCTTCACGGGGGGGCTGGAGGGAATTCACCCCTCCACTTT.

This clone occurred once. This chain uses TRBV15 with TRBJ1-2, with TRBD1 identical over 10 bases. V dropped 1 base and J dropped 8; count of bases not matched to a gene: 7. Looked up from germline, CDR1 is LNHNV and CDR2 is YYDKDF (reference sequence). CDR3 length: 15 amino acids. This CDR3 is CATSRAWGQGNGYTF. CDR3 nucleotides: TGTGCCACCAGCAGAGCTTGGGGACAGGGGAACGGCTACACCTTC.

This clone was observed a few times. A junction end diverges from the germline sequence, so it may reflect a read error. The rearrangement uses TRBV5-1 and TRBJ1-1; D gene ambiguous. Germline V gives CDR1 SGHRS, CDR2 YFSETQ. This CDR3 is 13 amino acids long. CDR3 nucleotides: TGCGCCAGCGGGTGGACCGGGAACATTGAAGCTTTCTTT. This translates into CASGWTGNIEAFF.

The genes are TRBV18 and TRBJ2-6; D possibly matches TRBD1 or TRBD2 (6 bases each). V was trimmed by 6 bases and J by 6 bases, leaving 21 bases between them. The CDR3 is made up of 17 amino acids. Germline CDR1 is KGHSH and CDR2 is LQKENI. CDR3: CASSLSSPGAPANVLTF. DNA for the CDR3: TGTGCCAGCTCGCTTTCTTCCCCGGGGGCACCGGCCAACGTCCTGACTTTC.

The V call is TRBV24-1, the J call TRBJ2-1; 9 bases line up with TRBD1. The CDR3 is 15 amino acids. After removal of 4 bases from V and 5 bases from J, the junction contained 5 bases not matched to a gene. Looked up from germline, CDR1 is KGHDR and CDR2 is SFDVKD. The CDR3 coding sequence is TGTGCCACCAGTGAGCCGGGACAGGGCAACAATGAGCAGTTCTTC. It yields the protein CATSEPGQGNNEQFF.

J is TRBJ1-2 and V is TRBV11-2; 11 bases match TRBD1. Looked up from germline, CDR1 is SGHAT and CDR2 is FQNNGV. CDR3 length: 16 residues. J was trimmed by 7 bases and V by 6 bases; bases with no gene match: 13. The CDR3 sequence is CASRSGTGGVLSGYTF. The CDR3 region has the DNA TGTGCCAGCAGGTCCGGGACAGGGGGAGTCTTAAGTGGCTACACCTTC.

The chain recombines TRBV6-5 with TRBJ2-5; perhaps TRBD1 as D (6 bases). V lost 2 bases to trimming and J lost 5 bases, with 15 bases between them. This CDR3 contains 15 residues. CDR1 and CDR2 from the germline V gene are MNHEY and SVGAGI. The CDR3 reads CASSYTTGSEETQYF. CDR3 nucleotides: TGTGCCAGCAGTTACACAACAGGGTCTGAGGAGACCCAGTACTTC.

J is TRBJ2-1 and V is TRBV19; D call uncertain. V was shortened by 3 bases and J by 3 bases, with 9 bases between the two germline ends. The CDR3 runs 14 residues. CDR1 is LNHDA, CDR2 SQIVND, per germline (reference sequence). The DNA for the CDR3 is TGTGCCAGTAGTATTGTGGCAGACTACAATGAGCAGTTCTTC. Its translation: CASSIVADYNEQFF.

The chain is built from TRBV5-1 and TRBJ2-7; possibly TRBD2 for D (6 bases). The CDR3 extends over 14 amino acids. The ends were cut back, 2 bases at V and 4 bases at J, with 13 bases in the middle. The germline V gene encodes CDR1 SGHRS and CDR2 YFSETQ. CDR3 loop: CASSFYGSTYEQYF. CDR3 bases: TGCGCCAGCAGCTTTTACGGGAGTACTTACGAGCAGTACTTC.

The chain's CDR3 is CASSLARGYEQYF. The CDR3, as DNA: TGTGCCAGCAGCTTGGCCAGGGGTTACGAGCAGTACTTC. The rearrangement links TRBV5-6 to TRBJ2-7, with a weak D call TRBD1 (6 bases). The germline V gene encodes CDR1 SGHDT and CDR2 YYEEEE. The CDR3 contains 13 residues. V was cut by 0 bases and J by 4 bases, with 8 bases left in between.

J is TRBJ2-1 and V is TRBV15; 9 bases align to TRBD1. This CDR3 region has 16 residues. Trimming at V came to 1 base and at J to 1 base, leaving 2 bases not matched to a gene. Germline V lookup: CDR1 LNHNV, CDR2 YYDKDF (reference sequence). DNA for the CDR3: TGTGCCACCAGCAGAGTAGGGACAGGGTCCTACAATGAGCAGTTCTTC. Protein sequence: CATSRVGTGSYNEQFF.

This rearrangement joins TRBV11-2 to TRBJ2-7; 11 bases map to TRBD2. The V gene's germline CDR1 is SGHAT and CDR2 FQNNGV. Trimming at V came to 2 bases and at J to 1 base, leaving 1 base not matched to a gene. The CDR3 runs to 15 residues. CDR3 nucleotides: TGTGCCAGCAGCTTACTAGCGGGAGGTTCCTACGAGCAGTACTTC. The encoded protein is CASSLLAGGSYEQYF.

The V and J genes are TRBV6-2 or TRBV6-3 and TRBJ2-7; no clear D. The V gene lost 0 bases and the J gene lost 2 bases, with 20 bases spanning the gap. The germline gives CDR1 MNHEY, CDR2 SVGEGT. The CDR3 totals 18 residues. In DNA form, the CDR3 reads TGTGCCAGCAGTTACTCGTATCAAACCCGGACCATCGCCTACGAGCAGTACTTC. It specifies CASSYSYQTRTIAYEQYF.

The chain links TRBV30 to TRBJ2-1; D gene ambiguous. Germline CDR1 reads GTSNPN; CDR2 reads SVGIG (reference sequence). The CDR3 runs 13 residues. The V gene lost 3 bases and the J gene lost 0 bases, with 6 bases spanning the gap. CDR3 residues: CAWRQSSYNEQFF. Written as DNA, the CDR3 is TGTGCCTGGAGACAGTCCTCCTACAATGAGCAGTTCTTC.

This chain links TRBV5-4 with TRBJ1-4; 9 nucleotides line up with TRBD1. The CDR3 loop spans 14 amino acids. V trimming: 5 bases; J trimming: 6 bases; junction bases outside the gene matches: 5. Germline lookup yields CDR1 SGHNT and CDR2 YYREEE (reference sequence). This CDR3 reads CASSLRTGDEKLFF. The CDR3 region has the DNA TGTGCCAGCAGTTTACGGACAGGGGATGAAAAACTGTTTTTT.

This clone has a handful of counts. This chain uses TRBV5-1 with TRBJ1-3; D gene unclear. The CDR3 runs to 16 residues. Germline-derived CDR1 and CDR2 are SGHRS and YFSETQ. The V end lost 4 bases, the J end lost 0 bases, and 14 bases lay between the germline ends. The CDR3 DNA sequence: TGCGCCAGCAGCGCCGTGGGCGGTAGCTCTGGAAACACCATATATTTT. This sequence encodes CASSAVGGSSGNTIYF.

CDR3 bases: TGCAGCGCTGGTGGGACAGGGCGGTCCTACGAGCAGTACTTC. Its translation: CSAGGTGRSYEQYF. The genes are TRBV29-1 and TRBJ2-7, with 9 bases fitting TRBD1. The CDR3 totals 14 residues. Trimming removed 7 bases from V and 1 base from J; junction bases left unmatched: 8. Germline CDR1 reads SQVTM; CDR2 reads ANQGSEA.